What follows are 7 T cell receptor beta chains derived from one specimen sequenced in a study of T cell changes during pregnancy in multiple sclerosis. TCRdb's copy holds only in-frame clones and misses some; the assay was immunoSEQ multiplex PCR. The sample lists 40,000 to 60,000 clones; approximately 89% were seen once. The sample consisted of CD8+ T cells from peripheral blood mononuclear cells, taken in the second trimester of pregnancy. The receptors here all came from a female donor with multiple sclerosis, enrolled in a pregnancy study.

The chain has TRBV9 and TRBJ1-2; TRBD1 might be the D (6 bases). This CDR3 contains 13 residues. Germline V gene lookup returns CDR1 SGDLS and CDR2 YYNGEE. V was trimmed by 4 bases and J by 6 bases, leaving 13 bases between them. The CDR3 bases are TGTGCCAGCAGCCCGTCGGGGGGCGATGGCTACACCTTC. Its protein product is CASSPSGGDGYTF. Full variable domain (remainder filled in from reference TRBV9 and TRBJ1-2): DSGVTQTPKHLITATGQRVTLRCSPRSGDLSVYWYQQSLDQGLQFLIQYYNGEERAKGNILERFSAQQFPDLHSELNLSSLELGDSALYFCASSPSGGDGYTFGSGTRLTVV.

This chain links TRBV7-2 with TRBJ2-7; 8 nucleotides align to TRBD1. This CDR3 spans 17 amino acids. J lost 2 bases, V lost 5 bases, and 14 bases had no gene match. Per the germline V gene, CDR1 is SGHTA and CDR2 is FQGNSA. The CDR3 DNA reads TGTGCCAGCAGCCTCCCCCCCCACAGGGGGAACCCCTACGAGCAGTACTTC. It is translated as CASSLPPHRGNPYEQYF.

In its sample, this clone is medium-sized. The V gene is TRBV13, the J gene TRBJ1-1; no definite D call. The CDR3 spans 16 residues. The germline CDR1 and CDR2 sequences are PRHDT and FYEKMQ (reference sequence). V was cut by 6 bases and J by 1 base, with 18 bases left in between. The CDR3 is CASSQRTVNQNTEAFF. CDR3 in DNA: TGTGCCAGCAGTCAACGGACTGTAAATCAGAACACTGAAGCTTTCTTT.

This clone was counted only a few times. The gene calls are TRBV10-3 and TRBJ1-1; 7 bases agree with TRBD1. Germline CDR1 is ENHRY and CDR2 is SYGVKD. Trimming cost V 4 bases and J 0 bases; bases outside gene matches: 5. There are 15 residues in the CDR3. The CDR3 DNA sequence: TGTGCCATCAGTGCACTACAGGGGATGAACACTGAAGCTTTCTTT. The encoded protein is CAISALQGMNTEAFF.

The chain links TRBV7-9 to TRBJ2-1, with D possibly TRBD1 on 5 matching bases. The ends were cut back, 4 bases at V and 4 bases at J, with 8 bases in the middle. This CDR3 has 13 amino acids. Germline-derived CDR1 and CDR2 are SEHNR and FQNEAQ (reference sequence). This chain's CDR3 is CASSSSGYNEQFF. In nucleotides, the CDR3 is TGTGCCAGCAGCTCCTCAGGGTACAATGAGCAGTTCTTC.

The chain couples TRBV28 to TRBJ1-3, with TRBD1 matching 9 bases. Per the germline V gene, CDR1 is MDHEN and CDR2 is SYDVKM. There are 14 residues in the CDR3. V was clipped by 5 bases and J by 2 bases; unmatched bases: 1. CDR3 in DNA: TGTGCCAGCAGTAGACAGGGGGCTGGAAACACCATATATTTT. This sequence encodes CASSRQGAGNTIYF.

V usage is TRBV2 and J usage is TRBJ2-5, with a weak D call TRBD2 (5 bases). The CDR3 runs 15 residues. Germline CDR1 SNHLY, CDR2 FYNNEI. Trimming pared 2 bases from V and 3 bases from J, leaving 13 bases between. The CDR3 is CASSEPPSGEETQYF. The CDR3 DNA is TGTGCCAGCAGTGAACCCCCGAGCGGCGAAGAGACCCAGTACTTC.